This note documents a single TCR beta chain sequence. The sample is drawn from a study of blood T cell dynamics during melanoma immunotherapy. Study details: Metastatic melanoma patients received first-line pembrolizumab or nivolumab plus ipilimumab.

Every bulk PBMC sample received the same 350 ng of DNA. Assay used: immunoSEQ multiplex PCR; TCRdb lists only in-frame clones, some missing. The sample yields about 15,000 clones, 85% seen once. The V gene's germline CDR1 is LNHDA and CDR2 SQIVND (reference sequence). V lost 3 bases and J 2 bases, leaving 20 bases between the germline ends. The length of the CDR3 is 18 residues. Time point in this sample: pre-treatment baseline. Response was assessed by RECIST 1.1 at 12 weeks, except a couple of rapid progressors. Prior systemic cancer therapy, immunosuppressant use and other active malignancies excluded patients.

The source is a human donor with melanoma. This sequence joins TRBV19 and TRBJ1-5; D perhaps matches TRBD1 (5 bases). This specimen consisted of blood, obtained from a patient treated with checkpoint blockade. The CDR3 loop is CASSIPLPAGMGNQPQHF. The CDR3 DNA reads TGTGCCAGTAGTATCCCCCTACCGGCAGGGATGGGCAATCAGCCCCAGCATTTT. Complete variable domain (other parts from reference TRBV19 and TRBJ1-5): DGGITQSPKYLFRKEGQNVTLSCEQNLNHDAMYWYRQDPGQGLRLIYYSQIVNDFQKGDIAEGYSVSREKKESFPLTVTSAQKNPTAFYLCASSIPLPAGMGNQPQHFGDGTRLSIL.